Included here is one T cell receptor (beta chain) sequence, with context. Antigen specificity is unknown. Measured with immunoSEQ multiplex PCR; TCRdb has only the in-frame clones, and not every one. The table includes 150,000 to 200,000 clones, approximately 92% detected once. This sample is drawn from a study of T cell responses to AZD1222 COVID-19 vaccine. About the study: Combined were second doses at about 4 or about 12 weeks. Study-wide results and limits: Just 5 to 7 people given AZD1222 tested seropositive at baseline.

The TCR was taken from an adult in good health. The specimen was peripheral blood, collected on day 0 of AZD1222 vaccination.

As DNA, the CDR3 is TGTGCCAGCAGGCCTATCGGGGCGGCCCGCACCTTC. Its translation: CASRPIGAARTF. This sequence joins TRBV12-3 or TRBV12-4 and TRBJ1-2; D is perhaps TRBD1 (5 bases). CDR3 size: 12 residues. V lost 6 bases and J lost 13, with 18 bases in between.